A selection of T cell receptor beta chains follows, all from one sample in a study of blood T cell repertoires in COVID-19. TCRdb's copy holds only in-frame clones and misses some; the assay was immunoSEQ multiplex PCR. Among roughly 220,000 clones listed, around nine tenths were seen once. What was sequenced was PBMCs or T cells enriched from blood (not recorded which). The receptors stem from a woman aged 50 to 60 with acute COVID-19. Both conserved end residues are part of each CDR3. Each record gives: J gene, clone size, D gene, V gene, CDR3 protein, CDR3 DNA. The D gene is left open where the match is weak. Expanded clones are given a class, and other clones once, few, many or no size at all.

TRBJ1-5 | - | - | TRBV2 | CASNPLRGGQPQHF | TGTGCCAGCAACCCTCTGCGAGGGGGTCAGCCCCAGCATTTT
TRBJ2-7 | once | TRBD1 | TRBV28 | CASSNPGQTYEQYF | TGTGCCAGCAGCAACCCGGGACAGACCTACGAGCAGTACTTC
TRBJ1-5 | - | - | TRBV28 | CASSLLWEGGTPPGTNSNQPQHF | TGTGCCAGCAGTTTATTGTGGGAGGGGGGAACTCCGCCTGGAACTAATAGCAATCAGCCCCAGCATTTT
TRBJ2-7 | - | TRBD2 | TRBV30 | CAWTKGTTTYEQYF | TGTGCCTGGACCAAGGGGACTACCACCTACGAGCAGTACTTC
TRBJ1-5 | - | TRBD1 | TRBV6-5 | CASRDGQDYQPQHF | TGTGCCAGCAGGGACGGACAGGACTATCAGCCCCAGCATTTT
TRBJ2-1 | - | TRBD2 | TRBV7-3 | CASSSGTSGFDEQFF | TGTGCCAGCAGCTCCGGGACTAGCGGGTTCGATGAGCAGTTCTTC
TRBJ2-5 | - | TRBD1 | TRBV18 | CASSPQTGAETQYF | TGTGCCAGCTCACCGCAAACAGGGGCAGAGACCCAGTACTTC
TRBJ1-3 | - | TRBD1 | TRBV7-3 | CASSITGAGNTIYF | TGTGCCAGCAGCATCACAGGGGCCGGAAACACCATATATTTT
TRBJ1-6 | - | - | TRBV9 | CASSVSTGGYNSPLHF | TGTGCCAGCAGCGTATCGACAGGTGGCTATAATTCACCCCTCCACTTT
TRBJ2-7 | few | - | TRBV30 | CAWSVSLSSYEQYF | TGTGCCTGGAGTGTATCACTGAGCTCCTACGAGCAGTACTTC
TRBJ1-1 | - | TRBD1 | TRBV27 | CASSSPTGGPEAFF | TGTGCCAGCAGTTCCCCCACAGGGGGGCCTGAAGCTTTCTTT
TRBJ2-7 | - | TRBD1 | TRBV11-2 | CASSFSQGAYEQYF | TGTGCCAGCAGCTTCTCACAGGGGGCCTACGAGCAGTACTTC
TRBJ1-2 | - | - | TRBV7-2 | CASSLASTGALNYGYTF | TGTGCCAGCAGCTTAGCGTCGACAGGCGCCCTTAACTATGGCTACACCTTC
TRBJ2-7 | - | - | TRBV15 | CATSRDSGYEQYF | TGTGCCACCAGCAGAGATTCGGGGTACGAGCAGTACTTC
TRBJ2-7 | - | TRBD1 | TRBV19 | CASSSTGQGASFHEQYF | TGTGCCAGTAGTTCCACCGGACAGGGGGCGAGTTTCCACGAGCAGTACTTC
TRBJ2-1 | - | TRBD2 | TRBV28 | CASTVLAGGPNEQFF | TGTGCCAGCACCGTACTAGCGGGAGGGCCCAATGAGCAGTTCTTC
TRBJ2-7 | - | - | TRBV1 | CTSSQALADYEQYF | TGCACCAGCAGCCAAGCTCTAGCGGACTACGAGCAGTACTTC
TRBJ2-5 | - | - | TRBV5-4 | CASSSQETQYF | TGTGCCAGCAGCTCGCAAGAGACCCAGTACTTC
TRBJ1-6 | - | - | TRBV7-9 | CASSRMGGGLYNSPLHF | TGTGCCAGCAGCCGGATGGGGGGTGGGTTGTATAATTCACCCCTCCACTTT
TRBJ2-1 | - | - | TRBV7-3 | CASRDSSNEQFF | TGTGCCAGCAGAGACTCCAGCAATGAGCAGTTCTTC
TRBJ2-3 | - | - | TRBV18 | CASSSIEDTQYF | TGTGCCAGCTCAAGCATCGAAGATACGCAGTATTTT
TRBJ2-1 | - | - | TRBV5-8 | CASSLQGTSYNEQFF | TGTGCCAGCAGCTTGCAGGGGACCTCCTACAATGAGCAGTTCTTC
TRBJ1-2 | - | TRBD1 | TRBV9 | CASSVVPQTGVDGYTF | TGTGCCAGCAGCGTAGTACCCCAGACAGGGGTCGATGGCTACACCTTC
TRBJ2-1 | - | TRBD1 | TRBV28 | CASRRDRVYNEQFF | TGTGCCAGCCGGCGGGACAGGGTATACAATGAGCAGTTCTTC
TRBJ1-5 | - | TRBD1 | TRBV19 | CASSIMGQGYQPQHF | TGTGCCAGTAGTATAATGGGACAGGGATACCAGCCCCAGCATTTT
TRBJ1-2 | once | TRBD1 | TRBV12-3/TRBV12-4 | CASSWTGGYTF | TGTGCCAGCAGTTGGACAGGGGGCTACACCTTC
TRBJ2-5 | - | TRBD2 | TRBV27 | CASSRERGETQYF | TGTGCCAGCAGCCGCGAGCGGGGAGAGACCCAGTACTTC
TRBJ2-1 | - | TRBD2 | TRBV7-9 | CASSLETSGREFF | TGTGCCAGCAGCTTAGAGACTAGCGGGAGGGAATTCTTC
TRBJ1-6 | - | TRBD1 | TRBV11-2 | CASSPTGNYNSPLHF | TGTGCCAGCAGCCCGACAGGGAACTATAATTCACCCCTCCACTTT
TRBJ1-2 | - | - | TRBV5-1 | CASSLARREIYGYTF | TGCGCCAGCAGCTTGGCGAGGAGGGAAATCTATGGCTACACCTTC
TRBJ2-7 | - | TRBD2 | TRBV12-3/TRBV12-4 | CASRRTSVEQYF | TGTGCCAGCAGGCGTACTAGCGTCGAGCAGTACTTC
TRBJ1-1 | - | TRBD1 | TRBV6-5 | CANIPGQGANTEAFF | TGTGCCAACATCCCGGGACAGGGGGCAAACACTGAAGCTTTCTTT
TRBJ2-2 | - | TRBD2 | TRBV10-3 | CAISERGLAGDTGELFF | TGTGCCATCAGTGAGAGGGGACTAGCGGGAGACACCGGGGAGCTGTTTTTT
TRBJ2-7 | - | TRBD2 | TRBV6-2/TRBV6-3 | CASSYTTSGNLMSSYEQYF | TGTGCCAGCAGTTACACGACTAGCGGCAACTTAATGAGCTCCTACGAGCAGTACTTC
TRBJ1-5 | few | TRBD1 | TRBV28 | CASTQGRTGVLLGDQPQHF | TGTGCCAGCACTCAAGGTCGGACAGGGGTGCTTTTGGGGGATCAGCCCCAGCATTTT
TRBJ1-4 | once | - | TRBV30 | CAWGTTGSEKLFF | TGTGCCTGGGGGACTACGGGGAGTGAAAAACTGTTTTTT
TRBJ2-1 | once | - | TRBV18 | CASSYQDKQFF | TGTGCCAGCTCGTACCAGGACAAGCAGTTCTTC
TRBJ2-7 | - | TRBD2 | TRBV5-4 | CASGLTGGRAVEQYF | TGTGCCAGCGGCCTCACAGGAGGGAGGGCCGTCGAGCAGTACTTC
TRBJ1-2 | - | TRBD1 | TRBV27 | CASSSLQGDYGYTF | TGTGCCAGCAGTTCCTTACAGGGGGACTATGGCTACACCTTC
TRBJ2-1 | - | - | TRBV30 | CAWSADSAWDNEQFF | TGTGCCTGGAGCGCGGATAGCGCTTGGGACAATGAGCAGTTCTTC
TRBJ2-7 | - | TRBD2 | TRBV13 | CASSPGLAGDSYEQYF | TGTGCCAGCAGCCCCGGACTAGCGGGAGACTCCTACGAGCAGTACTTC
TRBJ2-2 | - | TRBD2 | TRBV7-8 | CASSELAGVNTGELFF | TGTGCCAGCAGCGAACTAGCGGGAGTGAACACCGGGGAGCTGTTTTTT
TRBJ1-2 | - | TRBD1 | TRBV7-2 | CASSWMDRVIYGYTF | TGTGCCAGCAGCTGGATGGACAGGGTAATTTATGGCTACACCTTC
TRBJ1-2 | - | TRBD1 | TRBV28 | CASSLRTGELEGYTF | TGTGCCAGCAGTCTACGGACAGGGGAACTGGAGGGCTACACCTTC
TRBJ1-1 | - | - | TRBV7-9 | CASSLGQVGTEAFF | TGTGCCAGCAGCTTAGGGCAGGTTGGCACTGAAGCTTTCTTT
TRBJ1-1 | once | TRBD1 | TRBV19 | CASSYDRVSNTEAFF | TGTGCCAGTAGTTACGACAGGGTGAGCAACACTGAAGCTTTCTTT
TRBJ2-1 | - | TRBD2 | TRBV7-2 | CASSAGTSGRNEQFF | TGTGCCAGCAGCGCCGGGACTAGCGGGAGGAATGAGCAGTTCTTC
TRBJ2-1 | many | TRBD1 | TRBV2 | CASRGPGQIYNEQFF | TGTGCCAGCAGGGGTCCGGGACAGATCTACAATGAGCAGTTCTTC
TRBJ1-1 | few | TRBD1 | TRBV27 | CASSAGTAISEAFF | TGTGCCAGCAGCGCCGGGACAGCAATATCTGAAGCTTTCTTT
TRBJ1-6 | - | TRBD1 | TRBV5-1 | CASSLGGQGNSPLHF | TGCGCCAGCAGCTTGGGGGGACAGGGGAATTCACCCCTCCACTTT
TRBJ2-7 | medium-sized | TRBD1 | TRBV7-6 | CASSLDRGYEQYF | TGTGCCAGCAGCCTCGACAGGGGCTACGAGCAGTACTTC
TRBJ2-2 | - | - | TRBV7-9 | CASSLGGLMVTGELFF | TGTGCCAGCAGCTTAGGAGGGCTGATGGTCACCGGGGAGCTGTTTTTT
TRBJ1-5 | - | - | TRBV19 | CASRRGHAQPQHF | TGTGCCAGTAGGCGAGGACATGCTCAGCCCCAGCATTTT
TRBJ1-2 | - | TRBD1 | TRBV28 | CASRGGTGGWAYGYTF | TGTGCCAGCAGGGGGGGCACAGGGGGCTGGGCCTATGGCTACACCTTC